This TCR beta chain was profiled in a study of CD8 T cells in Susac syndrome. Per the germline V gene, CDR1 is SQVTM and CDR2 is ANQGSEA. V dropped 6 bases and J dropped 7 bases, with 15 bases sitting between them. This CDR3 region has 12 residues. Reverse transcription of about 0.45 to 1 ug RNA was performed with random hexamers. A single record per CDR3 protein comes from TCRdb applying MiXCR to the immunoSEQ multiplex PCR reads. Among 150,000 to 200,000 distinct CDR3 sequences listed, around 94% were seen once. The origin of this receptor is a human donor in good health. Material for sequencing was CD4+ T cells from PBMCs. V and J are TRBV29-1 and TRBJ1-2; D gene ambiguous. This CDR3 reads CSVEAARVGYTF. The CDR3, as DNA: TGCAGCGTAGAGGCGGCCCGGGTTGGCTACACCTTC.